The rows below give T cell receptor beta chains drawn from one sample of a study of blood T cell repertoires in COVID-19. Assay: immunoSEQ multiplex PCR; the TCRdb copy retains only in-frame clones and omits some. The sample lists under 40,000 clones, 75% to 90% occurring once. Sequencing input: peripheral blood. Receptors were obtained from a man aged 45-60 years with active or convalescent COVID-19. CDR3s include the opening cysteine and the closing phenylalanine or tryptophan. The D gene is left open where the match is weak. Some rows have no size entry. The others give once, few or many, or a class for an expanded clone.

D: TRBD1
size: once
V: TRBV9
J: TRBJ1-2
CDR3: CASSVGQGNYGYTF
DNA: TGTGCCAGCAGCGTCGGACAGGGAAACTATGGCTACACCTTC

D: NA
size: NA
V: TRBV12-2
J: TRBJ1-2
CDR3: CASRFQGSGYTF
DNA: TGTGCAAGTCGCTTTCAGGGCTCTGGCTACACCTTC

D: NA
size: NA
V: TRBV6-6
J: TRBJ1-4
CDR3: CASRPSQGSEKLFF
DNA: TGTGCCAGCAGACCAAGCCAGGGTAGCGAAAAACTGTTTTTT

D: TRBD1
size: NA
V: TRBV27
J: TRBJ2-1
CDR3: CASTPVGLRDSNNEQFF
DNA: TGTGCCAGCACCCCGGTTGGGCTCCGGGACAGCAATAATGAGCAGTTCTTC

D: TRBD1
size: NA
V: TRBV7-9
J: TRBJ2-7
CDR3: CASSLPDRGHEQYF
DNA: TGTGCCAGCAGCTTACCGGACAGGGGCCACGAGCAGTACTTC

D: TRBD1
size: NA
V: TRBV10-2
J: TRBJ1-4
CDR3: CASGQGREKLFF
DNA: TGCGCCAGCGGACAGGGCCGTGAAAAACTGTTTTTT

D: TRBD2
size: NA
V: TRBV2
J: TRBJ2-3
CDR3: CASSEARGGPNTQYF
DNA: TGTGCCAGCAGTGAAGCCCGGGGGGGGCCGAATACGCAGTATTTT

D: NA
size: NA
V: TRBV24-1
J: TRBJ1-4
CDR3: CATSDGVNEKLFF
DNA: TGTGCCACCAGTGACGGGGTTAATGAAAAACTGTTTTTT

D: NA
size: NA
V: TRBV18
J: TRBJ2-2
CDR3: CASSPSSGSNGELFF
DNA: TGTGCCAGCTCACCATCCTCGGGGTCGAACGGGGAGCTGTTTTTT

D: NA
size: NA
V: TRBV6-5
J: TRBJ1-2
CDR3: CASSYGGGVLGYTF
DNA: TGTGCCAGCAGTTACGGCGGGGGCGTGCTTGGCTACACCTTC

D: NA
size: NA
V: TRBV19
J: TRBJ2-7
CDR3: CASSMGWGPNYEQYF
DNA: TGTGCCAGTAGTATGGGGTGGGGGCCCAACTACGAGCAGTACTTC

D: NA
size: NA
V: TRBV6-5
J: TRBJ2-3
CDR3: CASTPPFGGTDTQYF
DNA: TGTGCCAGCACCCCCCCTTTCGGCGGGACAGATACGCAGTATTTT

D: NA
size: NA
V: TRBV4-1
J: TRBJ1-5
CDR3: CASSQDSGSGNQPQHF
DNA: TGCGCCAGCAGCCAAGATTCCGGTTCGGGCAATCAGCCCCAGCATTTT

D: TRBD1
size: NA
V: TRBV7-9
J: TRBJ1-5
CDR3: CASSSDRGPGQPQHF
DNA: TGTGCCAGCAGCTCTGACAGGGGGCCCGGGCAGCCCCAGCATTTT

D: NA
size: NA
V: TRBV10-3
J: TRBJ1-5
CDR3: CAISDQGARDNQPQHF
DNA: TGTGCCATCAGTGATCAAGGCGCCAGGGACAATCAGCCCCAGCATTTT

D: TRBD1
size: NA
V: TRBV2
J: TRBJ2-5
CDR3: CASSVTGAYETQYF
DNA: TGTGCCAGCAGTGTCACAGGGGCGTATGAGACCCAGTACTTC

D: NA
size: NA
V: TRBV19
J: TRBJ1-5
CDR3: CASSTLNQPQHF
DNA: TGTGCCAGTAGTACACTAAATCAGCCCCAGCATTTT

D: NA
size: NA
V: TRBV7-9
J: TRBJ1-5
CDR3: CASSLDREGQPQHF
DNA: TGTGCCAGCAGCTTAGACAGGGAGGGTCAGCCCCAGCATTTT

D: NA
size: NA
V: TRBV6-6
J: TRBJ2-3
CDR3: CASSPSDTQYF
DNA: TGTGCCAGCAGTCCGTCAGATACGCAGTATTTT

D: NA
size: NA
V: TRBV11-2
J: TRBJ1-6
CDR3: CASRTSQANSPLHF
DNA: TGTGCCAGCAGGACCAGCCAGGCTAATTCACCCCTCCACTTT

D: NA
size: NA
V: TRBV6-6
J: TRBJ1-1
CDR3: CASSYKGGNTEAFF
DNA: TGTGCCAGCAGTTACAAAGGGGGGAACACTGAAGCTTTCTTT

D: NA
size: NA
V: TRBV3-1/TRBV3-2
J: TRBJ1-4
CDR3: CASSPQGNNEKLFF
DNA: TGTGCCAGCAGCCCACAGGGTAATAATGAAAAACTGTTTTTT

D: TRBD1
size: NA
V: TRBV29-1
J: TRBJ1-2
CDR3: CSGIQGGSGYGYTF
DNA: TGCAGCGGGATACAGGGGGGATCTGGCTATGGCTACACCTTC

D: TRBD1
size: NA
V: TRBV5-1
J: TRBJ2-7
CDR3: CASSAQGFSYEQYF
DNA: TGCGCCAGCAGCGCACAGGGGTTCAGCTACGAGCAGTACTTC

D: NA
size: NA
V: TRBV14
J: TRBJ1-1
CDR3: CASSPVSLEAFF
DNA: TGTGCCAGCAGCCCAGTTTCCCTGGAAGCTTTCTTT

D: TRBD2
size: NA
V: TRBV7-6
J: TRBJ2-3
CDR3: CASSRREGDTQYF
DNA: TGTGCCAGCAGCCGTAGGGAGGGCGATACGCAGTATTTT

D: NA
size: NA
V: TRBV2
J: TRBJ1-1
CDR3: CASRVNTEAFF
DNA: TGTGCCAGCCGGGTGAACACTGAAGCTTTCTTT

D: NA
size: NA
V: TRBV25-1
J: TRBJ1-3
CDR3: CASSDTRRPGNTIYF
DNA: TGTGCCAGCAGTGACACTAGGAGGCCCGGAAACACCATATATTTT

D: NA
size: NA
V: TRBV12-3/TRBV12-4
J: TRBJ1-5
CDR3: CASSFMANQPQHF
DNA: TGTGCCAGCAGTTTTATGGCTAATCAGCCCCAGCATTTT

D: TRBD1
size: NA
V: TRBV5-1
J: TRBJ2-7
CDR3: CASSRKRTGATYEQYF
DNA: TGCGCCAGCAGCCGAAAAAGGACAGGGGCTACCTACGAGCAGTACTTC

D: TRBD1
size: NA
V: TRBV7-9
J: TRBJ2-7
CDR3: CASSFPDRAGYEQYF
DNA: TGTGCCAGCAGTTTCCCGGACAGGGCGGGCTACGAGCAGTACTTC

D: TRBD2
size: few
V: TRBV2
J: TRBJ2-2
CDR3: CASSVAGPNTGELFF
DNA: TGTGCCAGCAGTGTAGCGGGGCCTAACACCGGGGAGCTGTTTTTT

D: TRBD2
size: once
V: TRBV3-1/TRBV3-2
J: TRBJ2-7
CDR3: CASSQLGVAGSYEQYF
DNA: TGTGCCAGCAGCCAACTCGGGGTAGCGGGGTCCTACGAGCAGTACTTC

D: NA
size: few
V: TRBV7-2
J: TRBJ1-3
CDR3: CASSLGLSGNTIYF
DNA: TGTGCCAGCAGCTTGGGGCTCTCTGGAAACACCATATATTTT

D: TRBD1
size: few
V: TRBV7-2
J: TRBJ1-1
CDR3: CASSPGQGVNTEAFF
DNA: TGTGCCAGCAGCCCCGGACAGGGGGTGAACACTGAAGCTTTCTTT

D: NA
size: NA
V: TRBV12-5
J: TRBJ1-1
CDR3: CASGTGISEAFF
DNA: TGTGCTAGTGGTACAGGGATTTCTGAAGCTTTCTTT

D: TRBD1
size: few
V: TRBV5-1
J: TRBJ2-7
CDR3: CASSLVRTGGREQYF
DNA: TGCGCCAGCAGCTTGGTACGGACAGGGGGAAGGGAGCAGTACTTC

D: NA
size: once
V: TRBV6-1
J: TRBJ1-2
CDR3: CASSDGQLIYGYTF
DNA: TGTGCCAGCAGTGATGGACAGCTCATTTATGGCTACACCTTC

D: TRBD1
size: NA
V: TRBV18
J: TRBJ2-3
CDR3: CASSPSTGVTDTQYF
DNA: TGTGCCAGCTCACCCTCCACAGGGGTCACAGATACGCAGTATTTT

D: TRBD1
size: NA
V: TRBV27
J: TRBJ1-1
CDR3: CATLGQGEGTEAFF
DNA: TGTGCCACCCTGGGGCAGGGGGAAGGCACTGAAGCTTTCTTT

D: TRBD2
size: NA
V: TRBV3-1/TRBV3-2
J: TRBJ2-3
CDR3: CASSTQQRLAGSTDTQYF
DNA: TGTGCCAGCAGCACCCAGCAAAGACTAGCGGGGAGCACAGATACGCAGTATTTT

D: TRBD1
size: NA
V: TRBV5-1
J: TRBJ1-1
CDR3: CASSLTWDRGSSRAFF
DNA: TGCGCCAGCAGCCTAACCTGGGACAGGGGGTCCTCTCGGGCTTTCTTT

D: TRBD2
size: once
V: TRBV12-5
J: TRBJ2-7
CDR3: CASGLETSGGRYEQYF
DNA: TGTGCTAGTGGTTTGGAGACTAGCGGGGGCCGCTACGAGCAGTACTTC

D: TRBD1
size: NA
V: TRBV29-1
J: TRBJ2-7
CDR3: CSVEDRVRGTSYEQYF
DNA: TGCAGCGTTGAAGATCGGGTCAGGGGGACCTCCTACGAGCAGTACTTC

D: TRBD1
size: NA
V: TRBV5-1
J: TRBJ1-2
CDR3: CASSSGTGGHRGGYTF
DNA: TGCGCCAGCAGCTCGGGGACAGGGGGCCATCGAGGGGGCTACACCTTC

D: TRBD1
size: NA
V: TRBV7-9
J: TRBJ1-3
CDR3: CASSLAQTGLRNTIYF
DNA: TGTGCCAGCAGCTTAGCTCAGACAGGGCTAAGAAACACCATATATTTT

D: TRBD1
size: once
V: TRBV5-6
J: TRBJ1-2
CDR3: CASSPRQGARAGYTF
DNA: TGTGCCAGCAGCCCCAGACAGGGGGCGCGGGCTGGCTACACCTTC

D: NA
size: once
V: TRBV7-9
J: TRBJ1-5
CDR3: CASSLVGVSNQPQHF
DNA: TGTGCCAGCAGCTTAGTCGGGGTGAGCAATCAGCCCCAGCATTTT

D: NA
size: NA
V: TRBV5-4
J: TRBJ2-6
CDR3: CASSLESTASGANVLTF
DNA: TGTGCCAGCAGCTTGGAATCCACTGCCTCTGGGGCCAACGTCCTGACTTTC

D: NA
size: NA
V: TRBV6-2/TRBV6-3
J: TRBJ2-2
CDR3: CASNPAVTGELFF
DNA: TGTGCCAGCAACCCCGCGGTCACCGGGGAGCTGTTTTTT

D: TRBD1
size: NA
V: TRBV15
J: TRBJ1-2
CDR3: CATSRVGAGGDGYTF
DNA: TGTGCCACCAGCAGAGTCGGGGCAGGGGGCGATGGCTACACCTTC

D: TRBD2
size: NA
V: TRBV4-2
J: TRBJ2-7
CDR3: CASSEEESGGPYEQYF
DNA: TGTGCCAGCAGCGAAGAGGAGAGCGGGGGGCCCTACGAGCAGTACTTC

D: TRBD1
size: NA
V: TRBV7-9
J: TRBJ1-2
CDR3: CASSRQGAGGYTF
DNA: TGTGCCAGCAGCAGACAGGGGGCAGGGGGCTACACCTTC